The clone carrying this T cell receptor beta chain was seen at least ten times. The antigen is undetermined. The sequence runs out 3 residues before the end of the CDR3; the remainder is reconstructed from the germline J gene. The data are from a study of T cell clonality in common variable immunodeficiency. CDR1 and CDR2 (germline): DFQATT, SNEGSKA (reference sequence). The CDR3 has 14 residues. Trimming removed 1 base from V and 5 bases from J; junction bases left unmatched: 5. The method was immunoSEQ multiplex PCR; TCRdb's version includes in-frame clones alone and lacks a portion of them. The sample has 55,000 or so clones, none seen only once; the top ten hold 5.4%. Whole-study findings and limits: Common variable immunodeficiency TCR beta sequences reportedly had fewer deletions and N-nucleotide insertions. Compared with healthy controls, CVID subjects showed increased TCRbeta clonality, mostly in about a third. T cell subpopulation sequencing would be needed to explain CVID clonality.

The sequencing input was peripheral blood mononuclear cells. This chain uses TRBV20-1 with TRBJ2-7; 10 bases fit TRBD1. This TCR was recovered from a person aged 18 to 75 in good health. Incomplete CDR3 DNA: TGCAGTGCTAGAGCTGGGACAGGGGACCACGAG. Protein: CSARAGTGDHE. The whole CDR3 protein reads CSARAGTGDHEQYF.